This TCR beta chain was observed in a study of blood T cells in healthy people across ages. The study, taken as a whole, reports: Age showed a roughly linear inverse relationship with TCR beta diversity per million T cells.

About this clonotype: Its target is unknown.

Through a sample-barcoded 5' primer and a J-beta primer mix, a second PCR was run for roughly 7 to 12 cycles. There were at least 3 million CDR3-containing paired-end reads obtained from each sample. MiXCR was run by TCRdb on the 5' RACE reads, yielding one entry per CDR3 protein. The sample contains some 890,000 distinct CDR3 sequences, 25% to 35% of which appear only once. Each sample yielded at least 6 million isolated PBMCs. V gave up 4 bases and J gave up 5 bases, with 9 bases separating them. CDR1 is WNHNN, CDR2 SYGVQD, per germline (reference sequence). This CDR3 region has 13 residues. Another study also made use of these data, one on T cells of mothers and their children.

Sequenced input: blood. V gene TRBV10-1 combines with J gene TRBJ2-1; D unresolved. The receptor was isolated from a middle-aged woman in good health. CDR3 loop: CASSADVHNEQFF. CDR3 DNA: TGCGCCAGCAGTGCCGACGTACACAATGAGCAGTTCTTC.